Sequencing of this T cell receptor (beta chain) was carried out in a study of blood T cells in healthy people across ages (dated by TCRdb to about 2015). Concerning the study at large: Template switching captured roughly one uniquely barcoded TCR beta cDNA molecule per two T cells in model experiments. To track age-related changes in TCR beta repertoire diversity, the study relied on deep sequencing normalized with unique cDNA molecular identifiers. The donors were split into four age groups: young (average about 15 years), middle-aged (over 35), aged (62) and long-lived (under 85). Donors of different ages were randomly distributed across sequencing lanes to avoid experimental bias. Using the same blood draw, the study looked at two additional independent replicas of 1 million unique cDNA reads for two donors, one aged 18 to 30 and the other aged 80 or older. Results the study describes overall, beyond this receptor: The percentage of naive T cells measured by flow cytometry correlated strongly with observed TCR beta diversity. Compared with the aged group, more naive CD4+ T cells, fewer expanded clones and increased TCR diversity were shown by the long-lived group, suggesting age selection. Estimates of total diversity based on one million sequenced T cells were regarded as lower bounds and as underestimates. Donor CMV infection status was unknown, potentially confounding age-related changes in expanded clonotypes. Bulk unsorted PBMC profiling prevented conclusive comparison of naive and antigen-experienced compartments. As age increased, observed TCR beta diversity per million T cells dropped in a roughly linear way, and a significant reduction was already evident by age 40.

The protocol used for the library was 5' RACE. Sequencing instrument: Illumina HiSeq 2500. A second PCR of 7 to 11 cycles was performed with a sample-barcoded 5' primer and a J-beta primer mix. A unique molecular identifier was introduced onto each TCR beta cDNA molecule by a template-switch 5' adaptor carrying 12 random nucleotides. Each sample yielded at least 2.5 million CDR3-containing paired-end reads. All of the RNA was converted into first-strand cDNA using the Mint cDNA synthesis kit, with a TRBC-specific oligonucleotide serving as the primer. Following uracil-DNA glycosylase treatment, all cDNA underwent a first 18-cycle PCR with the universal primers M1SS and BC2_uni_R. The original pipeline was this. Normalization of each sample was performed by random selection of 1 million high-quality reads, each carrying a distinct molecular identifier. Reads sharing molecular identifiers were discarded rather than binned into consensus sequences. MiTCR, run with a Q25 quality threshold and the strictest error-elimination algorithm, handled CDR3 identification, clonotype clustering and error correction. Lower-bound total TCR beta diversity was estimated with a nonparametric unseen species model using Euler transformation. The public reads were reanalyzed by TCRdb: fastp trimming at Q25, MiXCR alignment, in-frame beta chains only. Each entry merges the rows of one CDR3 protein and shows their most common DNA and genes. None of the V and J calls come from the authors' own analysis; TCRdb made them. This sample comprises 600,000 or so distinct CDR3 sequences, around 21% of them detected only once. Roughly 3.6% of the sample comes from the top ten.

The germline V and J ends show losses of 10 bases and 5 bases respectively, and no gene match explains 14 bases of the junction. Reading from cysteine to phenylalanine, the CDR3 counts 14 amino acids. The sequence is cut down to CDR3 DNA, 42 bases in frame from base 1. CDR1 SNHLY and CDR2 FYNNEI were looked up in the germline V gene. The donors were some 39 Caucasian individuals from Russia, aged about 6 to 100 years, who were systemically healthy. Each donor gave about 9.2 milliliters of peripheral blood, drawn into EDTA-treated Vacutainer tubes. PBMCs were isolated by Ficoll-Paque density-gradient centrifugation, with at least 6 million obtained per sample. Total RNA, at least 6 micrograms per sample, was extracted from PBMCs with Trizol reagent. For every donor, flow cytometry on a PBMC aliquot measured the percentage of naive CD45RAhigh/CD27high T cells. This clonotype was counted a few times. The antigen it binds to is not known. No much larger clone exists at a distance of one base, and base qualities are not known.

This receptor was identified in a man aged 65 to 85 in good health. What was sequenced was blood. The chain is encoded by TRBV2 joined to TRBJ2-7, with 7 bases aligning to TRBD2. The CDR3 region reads CATGTTSGRNEQYF. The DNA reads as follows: TGTGCCACCGGGACTACCTCTGGGAGGAACGAGCAGTACTTC.